This TCR beta chain comes out of a study of graft-versus-host responses after intestinal transplantation. Overall study results and limits: Within the allografts of patients who had graft-donor T cell macrochimerism, graft-versus-host to host-versus-graft clonal ratios were high. Early declines in HvG clones that occurred post-transplant were associated with peak circulating GvH clone levels.

To note about this clone: What it binds is not known.

TCRdb's table, derived via immunoSEQ multiplex PCR, lists solely in-frame clones and lacks some. The sample lists roughly 90,000 clones; around 93% were seen once. Looked up from germline, CDR1 is MDHEN and CDR2 is SYDVKM. With 7 bases removed from V and 5 bases from J, the gap between germline ends came to 18 bases. This CDR3 has 14 amino acids. The chain is built from TRBV28 and TRBJ2-7, with D maybe TRBD2 (5 bases). The source material was unstimulated CD4+ T cells sorted from spleen or lymph node cells, sampled before transplant. The receptor was derived from a human donor who was the organ donor for an intestinal transplant. In nucleotides, the CDR3 is TGTGCCAGCACCCCGAGGGCGTTCAATAACGAGCAGTACTTC. It yields the protein CASTPRAFNNEQYF.